This T cell receptor beta chain was observed in a study of OX40 agonist ivuxolimab in advanced cancers. Findings and caveats of the study: It was also the case that some nonresponders had low normalized T-cell clonal expansion. In the 0.1 to 3.0 mg/kg range, CD4+ and CD8+ blood T cells had expanded clonally by week 6. Fewer expanded clones were found on average in CD4+ than in CD8+ T cells.

Sequencing used immunoSEQ multiplex PCR; TCRdb keeps in-frame clones, though not all of them. The table records about 50,000 clones, roughly nine tenths of them present only once. To note about this clone: Its specificity is not known.

CDR1 is SGDLS, CDR2 YYNGEE, per germline. The CDR3 sequence is 16 residues long. V shed 2 bases and J shed 6 bases, with 17 bases lying between them. The clonotype was recovered from an adult with an advanced solid tumor such as melanoma, head and neck, liver or kidney cancer. The sequenced sample was CD4+ or CD8+ T cells sorted from blood, obtained in a trial of the OX40 agonist ivuxolimab. The chain uses TRBV9 and TRBJ2-2; no definite D call. Here the CDR3 reads CASSVDPGPRPGELFF. The CDR3 region has the DNA TGTGCCAGCAGCGTGGATCCCGGGCCGAGGCCCGGGGAGCTGTTTTTT.